This paragraph reports one TCR beta chain. CDR1 is LGHDT and CDR2 is YNNKEL in the germline V gene (reference sequence). This CDR3 has 15 residues. V lost 4 bases, J lost 5 bases, and 6 bases stayed unmatched. Original handling: Researchers report that nucleated cell counts were estimated from reference gene primer amplification. TCRdb's table, derived via immunoSEQ multiplex PCR, lists solely in-frame clones and lacks some. That table is the source of V, J and clone size, and D and trimming were worked out from the DNA. The table has about 210,000 clones, around four fifths seen once. The data are from a study of blood T cell repertoires in COVID-19. Overall study: Whether acute or convalescent, the COVID-19 samples came from the United States, Italy and Spain. T cells, B-cell-depleted T cells, or PBMCs provided the cDNA or gDNA that served as material.

The V call is TRBV3-1 (or the pseudogene TRBV3-2), the J call TRBJ1-5; 9 bases are a match to TRBD1. Sequenced material: peripheral blood. This TCR derives from a man in his fifties with active or convalescent COVID-19. CDR3 DNA: TGTGCCAGCAGCCTCTCGGGGACAGGGTATCAGCCCCAGCATTTT. It yields the protein CASSLSGTGYQPQHF.